Presented here are 12 T cell receptor beta chains from one specimen sequenced in a study of chemoradiotherapy in HPV16-positive cancers. Sequenced by immunoSEQ multiplex PCR; TCRdb stores in-frame clones only, minus some. Counted here are fewer than 40,000 clones, 75% to 85% occurring once; the ten biggest clones make up 4.5% to 6.5%. Sequenced here: blood, sampled from a patient who underwent chemoradiotherapy. All receptors come from a human donor with HPV-associated anogenital cancer.

V and J are TRBV28 and TRBJ1-4; D is possibly TRBD1 (6 bases). The ends were cut back, 6 bases at V and 7 bases at J, with 12 bases in the middle. From germline, CDR1 is MDHEN and CDR2 SYDVKM. CDR3 size: 13 residues. The CDR3 nucleotides are TGTGCCAGCAGCACAGGGAGGGTTGAAAAACTGTTTTTT. This encodes CASSTGRVEKLFF.

The rearrangement joins TRBV5-1 to TRBJ2-1; 9 positions agree with TRBD2. CDR3 size: 15 residues. V dropped 0 bases and J dropped 9; count of bases not matched to a gene: 7. Germline assignment: CDR1 SGHRS and CDR2 YFSETQ. In DNA, the CDR3 is TGCGCCAGCAGCTTGGGCCGCGGGGGGGCCGCTGAGCAGTTCTTC. Translated: CASSLGRGGAAEQFF. Filled out from reference TRBV5-1 and TRBJ2-1, the complete variable domain reads KAGVTQTPRYLIKTRGQQVTLSCSPISGHRSVSWYQQTPGQGLQFLFEYFSETQRNKGNFPGRFSGRQFSNSRSEMNVSTLELGDSALYLCASSLGRGGAAEQFFGPGTRLTVL.

The V and J genes are TRBV28 and TRBJ1-5, with D maybe TRBD1 (5 bases). This CDR3 is 15 amino acids long. Germline values: CDR1 MDHEN, CDR2 SYDVKM. V gave up 7 bases and J gave up 8 bases, with 21 bases separating them. The CDR3 DNA follows: TGTGCCAGCAAAGGCGGGAACCTCCCGGGGGAGCCCCAGCATTTT. The encoded protein is CASKGGNLPGEPQHF.

This clone qualifies as medium-sized. V usage is TRBV19 and J usage is TRBJ2-6, with D possibly matching TRBD2 (6 bases). This CDR3 spans 14 amino acids. The germline gives CDR1 LNHDA, CDR2 SQIVND (reference sequence). Trimming shortened V by 8 bases and J by 0 bases, and 8 bases separated the two germline ends. The CDR3 here is CASWRGSGANVLTF. CDR3 sequence (DNA): TGTGCCAGTTGGAGGGGCTCTGGGGCCAACGTCCTGACTTTC. Filled out from reference TRBV19 and TRBJ2-6, the complete variable domain reads DGGITQSPKYLFRKEGQNVTLSCEQNLNHDAMYWYRQDPGQGLRLIYYSQIVNDFQKGDIAEGYSVSREKKESFPLTVTSAQKNPTAFYLCASWRGSGANVLTFGAGSRLTVL.

This sequence joins TRBV13 and TRBJ1-1; no definite D call. The germline V and J ends were trimmed by 5 bases and 0 bases, with 7 bases remaining between them. The germline V gene encodes CDR1 PRHDT and CDR2 FYEKMQ (reference sequence). This CDR3 region has 13 residues. The CDR3: CASSRRMNTEAFF. The CDR3 DNA follows: TGTGCCAGCAGCCGAAGGATGAACACTGAAGCTTTCTTT.

The chain has TRBV30 and TRBJ2-1; a weak D match, TRBD2 (5 bases). The germline V gene has CDR1 GTSNPN and CDR2 SVGIG (reference sequence). The V end lost 3 bases, the J end lost 8 bases, and 17 bases lay between the germline ends. This CDR3 region has 14 residues. Written as DNA, the CDR3 is TGTGCCTGGAGCAAAGGCTCCGGGGAACATGAGCAGTTCTTC. This gives the protein CAWSKGSGEHEQFF.

The rearrangement uses TRBV11-2 and TRBJ2-2, with 12 bases fitting TRBD1. CDR1 is SGHAT, CDR2 FQNNGV, per germline. CDR3 length equals 19 residues. V shed 4 bases, J shed 2 bases, and the junction held 11 bases outside the gene matches. This CDR3 is CASSSPTGQGASNTGELFF. The CDR3 DNA reads TGTGCCAGCAGCTCTCCAACGGGACAGGGGGCCAGTAACACCGGGGAGCTGTTTTTT.

This clone was counted once. The V and J genes are TRBV11-2 and TRBJ2-5; 7 bases align to TRBD2. V dropped 1 base and J dropped 5; count of bases not matched to a gene: 4. The CDR3 is 14 amino acids. Germline V gene lookup returns CDR1 SGHAT and CDR2 FQNNGV. As DNA, the CDR3 is TGTGCCAGCAGCTTAGCGGGAGGAGCGGAGACCCAGTACTTC. This encodes CASSLAGGAETQYF.

This chain links TRBV19 with TRBJ1-5; D unresolved. The germline V gene has CDR1 LNHDA and CDR2 SQIVND (reference sequence). The CDR3 has 13 amino acids. V lost 6 bases and J lost 2, with 8 bases in between. CDR3 in amino acids: CASRLRGNQPQHF. The CDR3, as DNA: TGTGCCAGTAGACTGAGGGGCAATCAGCCCCAGCATTTT.

The chain has TRBV7-9 and TRBJ1-2, with D uncertain. In germline, CDR1 is SEHNR, CDR2 FQNEAQ (reference sequence). This CDR3 has 11 residues. V lost 4 bases to trimming and J lost 2 bases, with 2 bases between them. CDR3 DNA sequence: TGTGCCAGCAGCTCGAACTATGGCTACACCTTC. This codes for CASSSNYGYTF.

This clone was seen a few times. The V call is TRBV6-1, the J call TRBJ1-5; 7 positions match TRBD1. The CDR3 is made up of 15 amino acids. Looked up from germline, CDR1 is MNHNS and CDR2 is SASEGT. V trimming: 6 bases; J trimming: 1 base; junction bases outside the gene matches: 6. The CDR3 DNA follows: TGTGCCAGCAGCGGCTCGACAGGGAGCAATCAGCCCCAGCATTTT. Residues: CASSGSTGSNQPQHF.

The CDR3 loop reads CASSLIGDSNQPQHF. The CDR3 region has the DNA TGCGCCAGCAGCTTAATAGGGGATAGCAATCAGCCCCAGCATTTT. The V call is TRBV5-1, the J call TRBJ1-5, with D perhaps TRBD1 (5 bases). The CDR3 totals 15 residues. V was trimmed by 2 bases and J by 0 bases, leaving 9 bases between them. Germline V gene data show CDR1 as SGHRS and CDR2 as YFSETQ.